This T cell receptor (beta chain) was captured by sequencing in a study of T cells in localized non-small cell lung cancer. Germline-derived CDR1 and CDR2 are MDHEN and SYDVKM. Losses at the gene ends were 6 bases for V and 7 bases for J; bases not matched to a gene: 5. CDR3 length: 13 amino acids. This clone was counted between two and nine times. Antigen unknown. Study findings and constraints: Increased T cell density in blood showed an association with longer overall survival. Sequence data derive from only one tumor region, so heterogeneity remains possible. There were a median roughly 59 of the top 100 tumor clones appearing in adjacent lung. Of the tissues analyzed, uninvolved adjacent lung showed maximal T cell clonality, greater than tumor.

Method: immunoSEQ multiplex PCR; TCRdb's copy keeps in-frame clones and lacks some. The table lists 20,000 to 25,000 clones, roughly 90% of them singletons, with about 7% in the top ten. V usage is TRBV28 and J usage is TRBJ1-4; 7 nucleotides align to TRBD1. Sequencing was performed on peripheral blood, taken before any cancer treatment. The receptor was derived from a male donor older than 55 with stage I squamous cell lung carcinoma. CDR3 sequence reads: CASSKTGTEKLFF. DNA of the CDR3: TGTGCCAGCAGCAAGACAGGGACTGAAAAACTGTTTTTT. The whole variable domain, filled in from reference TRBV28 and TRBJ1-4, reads DVKVTQSSRYLVKRTGEKVFLECVQDMDHENMFWYRQDPGLGLRLIYFSYDVKMKEKGDIPEGYSVSREKKERFSLILESASTNQTSMYLCASSKTGTEKLFFGSGTQLSVL.